The next 29 T cell receptor beta chains were all read from a single sample in a study of OX40 agonist ivuxolimab in advanced cancers. Profiling relied on immunoSEQ multiplex PCR, and the TCRdb table lists in-frame clones only, not all of them. The sample includes tens of thousands of clones, 70% to 90% of them seen just once. This specimen was CD4+ or CD8+ T cells sorted from blood, taken in a trial of the OX40 agonist ivuxolimab. Source of these receptors: an adult with an advanced solid tumor such as melanoma, head and neck, liver or kidney cancer.

This chain uses TRBV9 with TRBJ2-2; 9 positions match TRBD1. The CDR3 is 16 amino acids. Germline V gene sequence: CDR1 SGDLS, CDR2 YYNGEE. V lost 7 bases and J lost 2; bases outside the gene matches: 9. In DNA form, the CDR3 reads TGTGCCAGCGACCTGCGGGGACAGGGTAACACCGGGGAGCTGTTTTTT. Its protein product is CASDLRGQGNTGELFF.

The rearrangement joins TRBV19 to TRBJ2-5; 8 bases are a match to TRBD1. The CDR3 consists of 13 residues. CDR1 and CDR2 (germline): LNHDA, SQIVND (reference sequence). V lost 7 bases to trimming and J lost 2 bases; unmatched junction nucleotides: 3. In DNA form, the CDR3 reads TGTGCCAGTAAGAACAGGGGGCAAGAGACCCAGTACTTC. Translating gives CASKNRGQETQYF. Variable domain in full (rest from reference TRBV19 and TRBJ2-5): DGGITQSPKYLFRKEGQNVTLSCEQNLNHDAMYWYRQDPGQGLRLIYYSQIVNDFQKGDIAEGYSVSREKKESFPLTVTSAQKNPTAFYLCASKNRGQETQYFGPGTRLLVL.

This rearrangement joins TRBV6-5 to TRBJ1-1; a weak D match, TRBD1 (6 bases). V was pared by 2 bases and J by 1 base, with 14 bases between. Germline loops: CDR1 MNHEY, CDR2 SVGAGI. CDR3 size: 16 residues. The CDR3 sequence is CASSYGGAGGNTEAFF. In DNA, the CDR3 is TGTGCCAGCAGTTACGGGGGGGCTGGTGGGAACACTGAAGCTTTCTTT.

The chain uses TRBV28 and TRBJ1-6; 7 nucleotides align to TRBD1. CDR1 is MDHEN, CDR2 SYDVKM, per germline. V shed 6 bases and J 1 base; nucleotides not matched to a gene: 15. The CDR3 contains 19 residues. This CDR3 reads CASRPSDRDIGSYNSPLHF. In nucleotides, the CDR3 is TGTGCCAGCAGACCTTCCGACAGGGACATAGGGTCCTATAATTCACCCCTCCACTTT.

The chain combines TRBV19 with TRBJ1-1; D call uncertain. CDR1 is LNHDA and CDR2 is SQIVND in the germline V gene (reference sequence). Trimming shortened V by 5 bases and J by 4 bases, and 14 bases separated the two germline ends. This CDR3 comprises 14 residues. The CDR3 DNA sequence: TGTGCCAGTAGTCACCGGGGTGTGGTCACTGAAGCTTTCTTT. Residues: CASSHRGVVTEAFF.

This chain connects TRBV4-3 to TRBJ2-4; the D gene is possibly TRBD2 (7 bases). Germline V CDR1 and CDR2: LGHNA, YSLEER. This CDR3 is built from 16 residues. V lost 0 bases, J lost 7 bases, and 16 bases lay in between. CDR3 region: CASSQDTGGRGNIQYF. DNA for the CDR3: TGCGCCAGCAGCCAAGATACGGGGGGAAGGGGGAACATTCAGTACTTC.

The chain combines TRBV10-1 with TRBJ2-7; the match to TRBD1 covers 7 bases. Germline values: CDR1 WNHNN, CDR2 SYGVQD (reference sequence). The V gene end was trimmed by 2 bases and the J gene end by 1 base; junction bases not matched to a gene: 11. The CDR3 is 17 residues long. The chain's CDR3 is CASSEPRQGPWSYEQYF. CDR3 nucleotide sequence: TGCGCCAGCAGTGAGCCGAGACAGGGCCCGTGGTCCTACGAGCAGTACTTC.

The rearrangement joins TRBV5-6 to TRBJ2-3, with D unresolved. CDR1 is SGHDT, CDR2 YYEEEE, per germline. Trimming cost V 0 bases and J 0 bases, with 5 bases left between them. CDR3 length: 14 residues. CDR3 residues: CASSLGASTDTQYF. The CDR3 nucleotides read TGTGCCAGCAGCTTGGGGGCTAGCACAGATACGCAGTATTTT.

The chain couples TRBV14 to TRBJ1-4; D is uncertain. The length of the CDR3 is 15 residues. The germline V and J ends were trimmed by 2 bases and 3 bases, with 10 bases remaining between them. Germline-derived CDR1 and CDR2 are SGHDN and FVKESK. Written as DNA, the CDR3 is TGTGCCAGCAGCCAATTTGGGCAAGCTAATGAAAAACTGTTTTTT. It encodes CASSQFGQANEKLFF.

In its sample, this clone ranks as medium-sized. The V and J genes are TRBV27 and TRBJ1-1, with D possibly matching TRBD1 (5 bases). Germline V lookup: CDR1 MNHEY, CDR2 SMNVEV (reference sequence). The V end was cut by 4 bases, the J end by 2 bases, with 8 bases between. The CDR3 spans 13 residues. The CDR3: CASSYRHNTEAFF. Here the CDR3 DNA reads TGTGCCAGCAGTTACAGGCACAACACTGAAGCTTTCTTT.

The chain links TRBV10-3 to TRBJ1-1, with D unclear. This CDR3 is built from 12 residues. V lost 4 bases, J lost 0 bases, and 3 bases lay in between. Germline values: CDR1 ENHRY, CDR2 SYGVKD. In DNA form, the CDR3 reads TGTGCCATCAGTGCGCTGAACACTGAAGCTTTCTTT. This translates into CAISALNTEAFF.

This clone appeared once. The chain joins TRBV12-5 to TRBJ1-5, with TRBD1 as a possible D gene (5 bases). The CDR3 runs 16 residues. The germline V gene has CDR1 LGHNT and CDR2 FRNRAP. The V end lost 2 bases, the J end lost 6 bases, and 17 bases lay between the germline ends. The CDR3 region is CASGLLSQRGGQPQHF. Written as DNA, the CDR3 is TGTGCTAGTGGTTTGCTCTCCCAACGCGGGGGTCAGCCCCAGCATTTT.

The V and J genes are TRBV21-1 and TRBJ2-1; the D call TRBD1 from the table was never checked on the DNA. TRBV21-1 is assigned pseudogene status. The CDR3 contains 13 residues. The CDR3 loop reads CASSSGQVNEQFF. The CDR3 DNA is TGTGCCAGCAGCAGCGGACAGGTCAATGAGCAGTTCTTC.

The chain carries TRBV11-3 and TRBJ2-3; the D is unclear. CDR3 length: 14 residues. Trimming removed 5 bases at V and 1 base at J, with 10 bases between. CDR1 SGHNT and CDR2 YENEEA come from the germline V gene. The CDR3 is CASSDSRGTDTQYF. DNA of the CDR3: TGTGCCAGCAGCGATTCTAGGGGCACAGATACGCAGTATTTT.

The chain employs TRBV6-5 and TRBJ2-7; D remains unclear. Germline CDR1 and CDR2: MNHEY and SVGAGI. The V end lost 6 bases, the J end lost 7 bases, and 10 bases lay between the germline ends. The CDR3 is 11 amino acids. CDR3 sequence (DNA): TGTGCCAGCAGCCCCGGTCGGGAGCAGTACTTC. Its protein is CASSPGREQYF.

This chain uses TRBV18 with TRBJ1-2; tentatively, D is TRBD1 (6 bases). Trimming removed 2 bases at V and 2 bases at J, with 6 bases between. This CDR3 is 13 amino acids long. The germline V gene has CDR1 KGHSH and CDR2 LQKENI. CDR3 sequence (DNA): TGTGCCAGCTCACCAACAGGGAACTATGGCTACACCTTC. Protein product: CASSPTGNYGYTF.

This clone was seen more than once but under ten times. V gene TRBV30 combines with J gene TRBJ1-1, with no clear D. This CDR3 is 13 amino acids long. The germline V and J ends were trimmed by 0 bases and 3 bases, with 8 bases remaining between them. Germline V gives CDR1 GTSNPN, CDR2 SVGIG (reference sequence). CDR3: CAWSVRTDTEAFF. In DNA, the CDR3 is TGTGCCTGGAGTGTACGCACCGACACTGAAGCTTTCTTT.

The chain combines TRBV5-1 with TRBJ1-3; D not resolved. The V end was cut by 0 bases, the J end by 0 bases, with 10 bases between. CDR3 length: 16 residues. CDR1 and CDR2 (germline): SGHRS, YFSETQ. The CDR3 DNA is TGCGCCAGCAGCTTGGCGCCGGACCTCTCTGGAAACACCATATATTTT. Residues: CASSLAPDLSGNTIYF.

This clone was observed a handful of times. The chain joins TRBV19 to TRBJ1-5, with a possible D match to TRBD1 (6 bases). Deletions cut 5 bases from V and 9 bases from J, with 11 bases between. Germline V gives CDR1 LNHDA, CDR2 SQIVND (reference sequence). This CDR3 region has 12 residues. The CDR3: CASSLQGRPQHF. In nucleotides, the CDR3 is TGTGCCAGTAGTTTACAGGGACGGCCCCAGCATTTT.

The chain links TRBV10-1 to TRBJ2-3; D may be TRBD2 (5 bases). The germline CDR1 and CDR2 sequences are WNHNN and SYGVQD (reference sequence). Trimming took 0 bases from V and 0 from J, leaving 7 bases between them. The CDR3 totals 15 residues. Written as DNA, the CDR3 is TGCGCCAGCAGTGAGTCGAGCGGTAGCACAGATACGCAGTATTTT. It codes for CASSESSGSTDTQYF.

The chain has TRBV6-5 and TRBJ1-3; TRBD1 might be the D (6 bases). This CDR3 comprises 15 residues. Germline loops: CDR1 MNHEY, CDR2 SVGAGI. V dropped 6 bases and J dropped 1 base, with 13 bases sitting between them. The CDR3: CASSRTGASGNTIYF. The CDR3 DNA is TGTGCCAGCAGCCGGACGGGGGCATCTGGAAACACCATATATTTT.

V and J are TRBV6-1 and TRBJ2-3; D is possibly TRBD1 or TRBD2 (6 bases each). V lost 11 bases and J lost 2, with 17 bases in between. The CDR3 loop spans 14 amino acids. Germline CDR1 is MNHNS and CDR2 is SASEGT. The CDR3 DNA follows: TGTGCCGAGGGGGATAGCGGTACCACAGATACGCAGTATTTT. This sequence encodes CAEGDSGTTDTQYF.

The rearrangement uses TRBV15 and TRBJ2-5, with unresolved D. The CDR3 has 15 amino acids. Trimming took off 0 bases at V and 1 base at J, with 9 bases between the two ends. Looked up from germline, CDR1 is LNHNV and CDR2 is YYDKDF (reference sequence). The CDR3 sequence: CATSRDRTGQETQYF. Here the CDR3 DNA reads TGTGCCACCAGCAGAGACCGTACGGGCCAAGAGACCCAGTACTTC.

The gene calls are TRBV6-6 and TRBJ1-3; D perhaps matches TRBD1 (6 bases). The CDR3 contains 13 residues. Germline-derived CDR1 and CDR2 are MNHNY and SVGAGI (reference sequence). The V end lost 7 bases, the J end lost 0 bases, and 7 bases lay between the germline ends. The CDR3 nucleotides are TGTGCCAGCAAGGACAGCTCTGGAAACACCATATATTTT. It encodes CASKDSSGNTIYF.

V usage is TRBV29-1 and J usage is TRBJ2-5, with D possibly matching TRBD2 (5 bases). This CDR3 contains 14 residues. V lost 4 bases, J lost 4 bases, and 16 bases lay in between. Germline CDR1 and CDR2: SQVTM and ANQGSEA. CDR3 sequence reads: CSVGYLATGETQYF. The CDR3, as DNA: TGCAGCGTTGGTTACCTAGCAACCGGAGAGACCCAGTACTTC. Full variable domain (outside the CDR3, taken from reference TRBV29-1 and TRBJ2-5): SAVISQKPSRDICQRGTSLTIQCQVDSQVTMMFWYRQQPGQSLTLIATANQGSEATYESGFVIDKFPISRPNLTFSTLTVSNMSPEDSSIYLCSVGYLATGETQYFGPGTRLLVL.

This clone was found once. The J gene is TRBJ2-7, the V gene TRBV7-9; TRBD1 aligns across 10 bases. From germline, CDR1 is SEHNR and CDR2 FQNEAQ (reference sequence). CDR3 length equals 14 residues. The trim removed 1 base at V and 7 bases at J, leaving 4 bases unmatched. The CDR3: CASSLGQGAGEQYF. CDR3 bases: TGTGCCAGCAGCTTAGGACAGGGGGCGGGGGAGCAGTACTTC.

The V and J genes are TRBV9 and TRBJ1-3; 7 nucleotides line up with TRBD1. After removal of 1 base from V and 5 bases from J, the junction contained 6 bases not matched to a gene. This CDR3 spans 15 amino acids. Germline assignment: CDR1 SGDLS and CDR2 YYNGEE. CDR3 loop: CASSVYETGRNTIYF. CDR3 sequence (DNA): TGTGCCAGCAGCGTATATGAGACAGGGAGAAACACCATATATTTT. Full variable domain (remainder filled in from reference TRBV9 and TRBJ1-3): DSGVTQTPKHLITATGQRVTLRCSPRSGDLSVYWYQQSLDQGLQFLIQYYNGEERAKGNILERFSAQQFPDLHSELNLSSLELGDSALYFCASSVYETGRNTIYFGEGSWLTVV.

The chain couples TRBV5-1 to TRBJ1-3; D unresolved. This CDR3 comprises 15 residues. Looked up from germline, CDR1 is SGHRS and CDR2 is YFSETQ. V lost 3 bases and J lost 3, with 13 bases in between. CDR3 in DNA: TGCGCCAGCAGCTCAGACTTGCTTGGTGGAAACACCATATATTTT. Residues: CASSSDLLGGNTIYF.

This chain links TRBV2 with TRBJ1-2, with unresolved D. The CDR3 contains 12 residues. Trimming removed 4 bases at V and 5 bases at J, with 8 bases between. The germline CDR1 and CDR2 sequences are SNHLY and FYNNEI. CDR3 DNA: TGTGCCAGCAGTGGCAGGTTTTATGGCTACACCTTC. As protein: CASSGRFYGYTF. Using reference TRBV2 and TRBJ1-2 for the parts outside the CDR3, the full variable domain is EPEVTQTPSHQVTQMGQEVILRCVPISNHLYFYWYRQILGQKVEFLVSFYNNEISEKSEIFDDQFSVERPDGSNFTLKIRSTKLEDSAMYFCASSGRFYGYTFGSGTRLTVV.